A selection of T cell receptor beta chains follows, all from one sample in a study of spatial heterogeneity in lung cancer. TCRdb reprocessed the 5' RACE reads with MiXCR, giving one entry per CDR3 protein. The data contain approximately 81,000 distinct CDR3 sequences, 10% to 15% of them singletons. The sequencing used PBMCs, collected at surgery. The receptors stem from a male donor with early-stage non-small cell lung cancer. Both conserved end residues are part of each CDR3. D genes are given only for firm matches. Some rows mark clone size as missing; the rest say once, few, many or name a class of expanded clone.

>-|13|TRBV7-9|TRBJ2-1|few
CASRKGAEDEQFF
TGTGCCAGCAGAAAAGGGGCAGAAGATGAGCAGTTCTTC
>-|13|TRBV29-1|TRBJ1-1|many
CSVTPLMNTEAFF
TGCAGCGTTACCCCTCTCATGAACACTGAAGCTTTCTTT
>-|16|TRBV5-1|TRBJ1-1|few
CASSGRDTNMNTEAFF
TGCGCCAGCAGCGGAAGGGACACGAACATGAACACTGAAGCTTTCTTT
>-|12|TRBV3-1|TRBJ2-7|few
CASSPASYEQYF
TGTGCCAGCAGCCCAGCCTCCTACGAGCAGTACTTC
>TRBD2|17|TRBV7-2|TRBJ2-3|-
CASSLGVLAGVPDTQYF
TGTGCCAGCAGCTTAGGAGTCCTAGCGGGAGTCCCAGATACGCAGTATTTT
>TRBD2|15|TRBV7-3|TRBJ2-2|many
CASSATSVNTGELFF
TGTGCCAGCAGCGCTACTAGCGTGAACACCGGGGAGCTGTTTTTT
>-|13|TRBV12-3/TRBV12-4|TRBJ1-1|few
CASSLASNTEAFF
TGTGCCAGCAGTCTGGCCTCGAACACTGAAGCTTTCTTT
>-|15|TRBV29-1|TRBJ2-1|-
CSVEGRRQAGNEQFF
TGCAGCGTTGAAGGACGGAGACAGGCGGGCAATGAGCAGTTCTTC
>TRBD1|20|TRBV7-9|TRBJ1-4|-
CASSLDGVRGYRATNEKLFF
TGTGCCAGCAGCTTAGATGGTGTCAGGGGGTACAGGGCAACTAATGAAAAACTGTTTTTT
>TRBD2|17|TRBV12-3/TRBV12-4|TRBJ2-1|many
CASSGASGRAAENEQFF
TGTGCCAGCAGTGGGGCTAGCGGGAGGGCCGCGGAGAATGAGCAGTTCTTC
>-|13|TRBV30|TRBJ1-5|-
CAWSEGWNQPQHF
TGTGCCTGGAGTGAAGGGTGGAATCAGCCCCAGCATTTT
>TRBD1|15|TRBV7-3|TRBJ1-5|many
CASITRGAGNQPQHF
TGTGCCAGCATTACCAGGGGGGCTGGCAATCAGCCCCAGCATTTT
>-|12|TRBV28|TRBJ2-7|-
CASSYSPYEQYF
TGTGCCAGTTCCTATTCTCCTTACGAGCAGTACTTC
>-|15|TRBV7-2|TRBJ2-2|few
CASSSSGGLTGELFF
TGTGCCAGCAGTTCGTCGGGGGGCCTAACCGGGGAGCTGTTTTTT
>-|16|TRBV5-1|TRBJ1-1|-
CASSPTPDRMNTEAFF
TGCGCCAGCAGCCCCACCCCGGACCGCATGAACACTGAAGCTTTCTTT
>TRBD1|14|TRBV19|TRBJ1-4|many
CASTTGTGYEKLFF
TGTGCCAGTACCACCGGGACAGGGTATGAAAAACTGTTTTTT
>TRBD1|15|TRBV9|TRBJ2-1|-
CASSVNSGQYNEQFF
TGTGCCAGCAGCGTAAACTCGGGACAGTACAATGAGCAGTTCTTC
>-|11|TRBV20-1|TRBJ2-7|many
CSASNLDSPYF
TGCAGTGCTAGTAACCTAGACTCCCCGTACTTC
>-|12|TRBV29-1|TRBJ1-3|few
CSVQPGPDTIYF
TGCAGCGTTCAACCGGGGCCGGACACCATATATTTT
>-|12|TRBV15|TRBJ1-2|few
CATSRDHGGYTF
TGTGCCACCAGCCGAGATCACGGCGGCTACACCTTC
>-|14|TRBV7-9|TRBJ2-3|-
CASSLFGSTDTQYF
TGTGCCAGCAGCTTATTTGGCTCGACAGATACGCAGTATTTT
>-|15|TRBV30|TRBJ1-5|many
CAWSEGPRDDQPQHF
TGTGCCTGGAGTGAGGGACCTCGGGACGATCAGCCCCAGCATTTT
>TRBD1|17|TRBV11-3|TRBJ2-2|-
CASSLRPGQGNTGELFF
TGTGCCAGCAGCTTAAGACCGGGACAGGGGAACACCGGGGAGCTGTTTTTT
>-|15|TRBV7-8|TRBJ2-3|few
CASTRVGGARDTQYF
TGTGCCAGCACCCGGGTGGGGGGGGCAAGAGATACGCAGTATTTT
>-|12|TRBV5-1|TRBJ2-7|few
CASSRGSYEQYF
TGCGCCAGCAGTAGGGGTTCCTACGAGCAGTACTTC
>-|15|TRBV29-1|TRBJ1-3|-
CSVELRGPSGNTIYF
TGCAGCGTTGAACTTAGGGGCCCCTCTGGAAACACCATATATTTT
>-|13|TRBV5-1|TRBJ1-2|-
CASSLQTDYGYTF
TGCGCCAGCAGCTTGCAAACCGACTATGGCTACACCTTC
>-|16|TRBV19|TRBJ2-1|few
CASSIGAASSYNEQFF
TGTGCCAGTAGTATAGGGGCCGCGAGCTCCTACAATGAGCAGTTCTTC
>-|15|TRBV11-2|TRBJ1-1|few
CASSPRSEGTTEAFF
TGTGCCAGCAGCCCTCGATCCGAAGGGACCACTGAAGCTTTCTTT
>TRBD2|15|TRBV20-1|TRBJ2-3|few
CSARALAGGTDTQYF
TGCAGTGCTAGAGCCCTAGCGGGAGGAACAGATACGCAGTATTTT
>-|12|TRBV14|TRBJ1-4|-
CASSQGFEKLFF
TGTGCCAGCAGCCAAGGGTTTGAAAAACTGTTTTTT
>-|15|TRBV3-1|TRBJ2-3|-
CASSQYTGVGGTQYF
TGTGCCAGCAGCCAATATACAGGCGTTGGGGGGACGCAGTATTTT
>-|13|TRBV2|TRBJ2-1|-
CASVEQAYNEQFF
TGTGCCAGCGTGGAACAGGCCTACAATGAGCAGTTCTTC
>-|13|TRBV10-1|TRBJ2-5|many
CASSLQWGETQYF
TGCGCCAGCAGCCTTCAATGGGGAGAGACCCAGTACTTC
>-|14|TRBV11-2|TRBJ2-3|few
CASSLSLKADTQYF
TGTGCCAGCAGCTTAAGCCTAAAAGCAGATACGCAGTATTTT
>-|14|TRBV5-1|TRBJ2-3|-
CASKQERGTDTQYF
TGCGCCAGCAAACAAGAAAGGGGCACAGATACGCAGTATTTT
>TRBD1|14|TRBV3-1|TRBJ1-2|few
CASSLLDRGHGYTF
TGTGCCAGCAGCCTATTGGACAGGGGGCATGGCTACACCTTC
>TRBD2|14|TRBV10-2|TRBJ2-7|-
CASSVLAASYEQYF
TGCGCCAGCAGTGTTCTAGCGGCCTCCTACGAGCAGTACTTC
>-|13|TRBV6-1|TRBJ1-2|few
CASSTRALYGYTF
TGTGCCAGCAGCACCAGGGCCCTCTATGGCTACACCTTC
>-|12|TRBV30|TRBJ2-7|few
CAWSVEGYEQYF
TGTGCCTGGAGTGTAGAGGGCTACGAGCAGTACTTC
>TRBD1|12|TRBV29-1|TRBJ1-1|-
CSAGDRGTEAFF
TGCAGCGCCGGGGACAGGGGGACTGAAGCTTTCTTT
>TRBD1|15|TRBV7-8|TRBJ1-6|-
CASSIGQGSNSPLHF
TGTGCCAGCAGCATCGGACAGGGGAGTAATTCACCCCTCCACTTT
>TRBD2|16|TRBV2|TRBJ2-5|medium-sized
CATLPGTSGIRETQYF
TGTGCCACACTCCCAGGGACTAGCGGGATCCGAGAGACCCAGTACTTC
>-|15|TRBV29-1|TRBJ1-2|many
CSVVLMSTGNYGYTF
TGCAGCGTTGTACTGATGAGCACAGGGAACTATGGCTACACCTTC
>TRBD1|16|TRBV3-1|TRBJ2-5|-
CASSQEGQGREETQYF
TGTGCCAGCAGCCAAGAGGGACAGGGACGCGAAGAGACCCAGTACTTC
>TRBD1|13|TRBV27|TRBJ2-5|-
CASSGTEKETQYF
TGTGCCAGCAGTGGGACAGAAAAAGAGACCCAGTACTTC
>-|13|TRBV11-2|TRBJ2-1|-
CASSAGQSNEQFF
TGTGCCAGCAGCGCCGGACAGTCCAATGAGCAGTTCTTC
>-|13|TRBV2|TRBJ2-7|few
CASSGLAAYEQYF
TGTGCCAGCAGTGGGTTAGCGGCATACGAGCAGTACTTC